This T cell receptor (beta chain) was identified during a study of blood T cell repertoires in COVID-19. Profiled with immunoSEQ multiplex PCR; TCRdb holds only in-frame clones, not every one. The table lists 35,000 or so clones, 90% of them singletons. Looked up from germline, CDR1 is DFQATT and CDR2 is SNEGSKA (reference sequence). The ends lost 5 bases at V and 7 bases at J; junction bases unmatched: 4. This CDR3 spans 11 amino acids. The sequenced sample consisted of peripheral blood. The TCR sequence derives from a human donor in a cohort sampled during active COVID-19. The chain uses TRBV20-1 and TRBJ1-2, with 7 bases lining up with TRBD1. In nucleotides, the CDR3 is TGCAGTGCTGTACAGGGGCCTGGCTACACCTTC. The encoded protein is CSAVQGPGYTF.